Listed below are T cell receptor beta chains from one sample, sequenced in a study of blood T cells in healthy people across ages. From the 5' RACE reads, TCRdb called clonotypes with MiXCR, one entry per CDR3 protein. Counted here are 550,000 to 700,000 distinct CDR3 sequences, roughly 29% occurring once; the ten biggest clones make up roughly 18%. Sample: blood. The receptor source for this set is a woman in her 70s in good health. The CDR3 runs from the conserved cysteine through the conserved F or W. D genes are given only for firm matches. A clone size is listed for some rows: how often the clone was seen (once, few, many), or a class if it is expanded.

D gene	clone size	V gene	J gene	CDR3 protein	CDR3 DNA
-	few	TRBV6-6	TRBJ2-3	CASSSTSSVTDTQYF	TGTGCCAGCAGTTCTACTAGTTCAGTCACAGATACGCAGTATTTT
-	many	TRBV18	TRBJ2-7	CASSPPGTYEQYF	TGTGCCAGCTCACCTCCGGGTACCTACGAGCAGTACTTC
TRBD2	few	TRBV25-1	TRBJ2-7	CASSDTQVGGVEQYF	TGTGCCAGCAGTGATACACAAGTCGGGGGGGTTGAGCAGTACTTC
-	-	TRBV6-5	TRBJ2-5	CASSSSSETQYF	TGTGCCAGCAGTTCTTCTTCGGAGACCCAGTACTTC
TRBD2	-	TRBV6-2/TRBV6-3	TRBJ2-1	CASSPTSGGAGEQFF	TGTGCCAGCAGTCCGACTAGCGGGGGGGCCGGGGAGCAGTTCTTC
TRBD1	few	TRBV5-1	TRBJ2-7	CASSSGQGPSEQYF	TGCGCCAGCAGCTCCGGACAGGGGCCCTCCGAGCAGTACTTC
-	-	TRBV20-1	TRBJ2-5	CSASLSRGGSETQYF	TGCAGTGCTAGCCTTTCGAGAGGGGGGTCAGAGACCCAGTACTTC
TRBD1	-	TRBV6-2/TRBV6-3	TRBJ1-5	CASSHFLGEGQGRSRQPQHF	TGTGCCAGCAGTCACTTTCTGGGAGAGGGACAGGGGCGTTCTCGTCAGCCCCAGCATTTT
-	-	TRBV4-3	TRBJ1-2	CASSQDRAYGYTF	TGCGCCAGCAGCCAAGACAGGGCCTATGGCTACACCTTC
-	-	TRBV20-1	TRBJ1-1	CSPARRGTEAFF	TGCAGTCCAGCTCGTAGGGGAACTGAAGCTTTCTTT
-	-	TRBV7-3	TRBJ2-2	CASGESRVTGELFF	TGTGCCAGTGGGGAGAGTCGTGTGACCGGGGAGCTGTTTTTT
TRBD2	-	TRBV6-2/TRBV6-3	TRBJ2-7	CASSTRLARVLPYEQYF	TGTGCCAGCAGTACAAGACTAGCGCGAGTGCTCCCCTACGAGCAGTACTTC
-	few	TRBV12-3/TRBV12-4	TRBJ1-4	CASSPPGRRAGEKLFF	TGTGCCAGCAGTCCGCCGGGACGTCGGGCGGGTGAAAAACTGTTTTTT
TRBD2	few	TRBV7-2	TRBJ2-1	CASSLSASGGLYRETRYF	TGTGCCAGCAGCTTATCGGCTAGCGGGGGGCTTTATCGAGAGACCCGGTACTTC
-	few	TRBV6-1	TRBJ2-7	CASSRDLIYEQYF	TGTGCCAGCAGTCGGGACCTAATATACGAGCAGTACTTC
-	-	TRBV7-2	TRBJ2-5	CASSSSGQETQYF	TGTGCCAGCAGTTCCTCGGGACAAGAGACCCAGTACTTC
TRBD1	few	TRBV4-3	TRBJ1-4	CASSQDHRGREKLFF	TGCGCCAGCAGCCAAGATCACAGGGGTCGTGAAAAACTGTTCTTT